A single sample gave rise to the 31 T cell receptor beta chains below, sequenced in a study of blood T cell repertoires in COVID-19. Profiling relied on immunoSEQ multiplex PCR, and the TCRdb table lists in-frame clones only, not all of them. The repertoire holds about 210,000 clones, with more than 70% as singletons. Sequenced sample: peripheral blood. The receptor set was obtained from a woman aged 45-59 years with acute or convalescent COVID-19.

The gene calls are TRBV2 and TRBJ2-3; perhaps TRBD2 as D (6 bases). This CDR3 is built from 14 residues. Trimming took 5 bases from V and 0 from J, leaving 9 bases between them. Per germline, CDR1 SNHLY and CDR2 FYNNEI. DNA for the CDR3: TGTGCCAGCAGTCTGGGGGGAAGCACAGATACGCAGTATTTT. Translating gives CASSLGGSTDTQYF.

V is TRBV28 and J is TRBJ2-7, with D possibly matching TRBD2 (6 bases). In germline, CDR1 is MDHEN, CDR2 SYDVKM. The CDR3 runs 12 residues. Trimming cost V 3 bases and J 5 bases, with 8 bases left between them. CDR3 region: CASSLEGDEQYF. As DNA, the CDR3 is TGTGCCAGCAGTTTGGAGGGAGACGAGCAGTACTTC.

This chain links TRBV2 with TRBJ2-7; D is uncertain. V lost 3 bases to trimming and J lost 3 bases, with 9 bases between them. Germline-derived CDR1 and CDR2 are SNHLY and FYNNEI. This CDR3 is 13 amino acids long. Written as DNA, the CDR3 is TGTGCCAGCAGTGAGAGTCCGCTCTACGAGCAGTACTTC. This translates into CASSESPLYEQYF.

In its sample, this clone was seen once. V and J are TRBV5-5 and TRBJ2-5; D unclear. This CDR3 comprises 13 residues. Trimming took 1 base from V and 2 from J, leaving 6 bases between them. The germline gives CDR1 SGHKS, CDR2 YYEKEE (reference sequence). CDR3 in DNA: TGTGCCAGCAGCTTGTTCCGGCAAGAGACCCAGTACTTC. As protein: CASSLFRQETQYF. The full variable domain, rest sourced from reference TRBV5-5 and TRBJ2-5, is DAGVTQSPTHLIKTRGQQVTLRCSPISGHKSVSWYQQVLGQGPQFIFQYYEKEERGRGNFPDRFSARQFPNYSSELNVNALLLGDSALYLCASSLFRQETQYFGPGTRLLVL.

The chain employs TRBV28 and TRBJ2-1; D may be TRBD1 (6 bases). Germline CDR1 reads MDHEN; CDR2 reads SYDVKM. This CDR3 contains 16 residues. The CDR3 loop is CVTGRGLTIPSGEQFF. The CDR3 DNA reads TGTGTGACGGGCAGGGGCCTCACCATCCCCTCTGGTGAGCAGTTCTTC. The full variable domain, its missing parts supplied by reference TRBV28 and TRBJ2-1, is DVKVTQSSRYLVKRTGEKVFLECVQDMDHENMFWYRQDPGLGLRLIYFSYDVKMKEKGDIPEGYSVSREKKERFSLILESASTNQTSMYLCVTGRGLTIPSGEQFFGPGTRLTVL.

The rearrangement joins TRBV27 to TRBJ2-5, with 8 positions matching TRBD2. V lost 5 bases, J lost 4 bases, and 9 bases stayed unmatched. Germline V gives CDR1 MNHEY, CDR2 SMNVEV (reference sequence). The CDR3 has 15 residues. CDR3 in amino acids: CASSPAGGAGETQYF. CDR3 in DNA: TGTGCCAGCAGTCCCGCCGGGGGGGCGGGAGAGACCCAGTACTTC.

The chain recombines TRBV5-1 with TRBJ1-1; D possibly corresponds to TRBD1 (5 bases). The V and J ends lost 2 bases and 6 bases respectively, with 14 bases between them. The CDR3 runs 14 residues. Germline lookup yields CDR1 SGHRS and CDR2 YFSETQ. The chain's CDR3 is CASSFTGTSAEAFF. The CDR3 DNA sequence: TGCGCCAGCAGCTTCACAGGCACTAGCGCTGAAGCTTTCTTT.

The chain joins TRBV7-9 to TRBJ2-3, with TRBD1 matching 9 bases. Germline CDR1 and CDR2: SEHNR and FQNEAQ (reference sequence). CDR3 length equals 17 residues. Trimming removed 2 bases from V and 2 bases from J; junction bases left unmatched: 8. The CDR3, as DNA: TGTGCCAGCAGCTTACCGGGACAGGGATCAATCACAGATACGCAGTATTTT. This sequence encodes CASSLPGQGSITDTQYF.

The rearrangement joins TRBV6-1 to TRBJ1-4, with D tentatively TRBD1 (6 bases). V lost 3 bases to trimming and J lost 8 bases, with 13 bases between them. In germline, CDR1 is MNHNS, CDR2 SASEGT. The length of the CDR3 is 14 residues. CDR3 DNA: TGTGCCAGCAGTGAGATACAGGGAAAGGAAAAACTGTTTTTT. Encoded protein: CASSEIQGKEKLFF.

The chain has TRBV13 and TRBJ1-2; 7 bases are a match to TRBD1. The CDR3 length is 15 residues. J lost 3 bases, V lost 5 bases, and 9 bases had no gene match. The germline V gene encodes CDR1 PRHDT and CDR2 FYEKMQ (reference sequence). CDR3 region: CASSLRQGWDYGYTF. The DNA of the CDR3 is TGTGCCAGCAGCCTTCGACAGGGTTGGGACTATGGCTACACCTTC. Filled out from reference TRBV13 and TRBJ1-2, the complete variable domain reads AAGVIQSPRHLIKEKRETATLKCYPIPRHDTVYWYQQGPGQDPQFLISFYEKMQSDKGSIPDRFSAQQFSDYHSELNMSSLELGDSALYFCASSLRQGWDYGYTFGSGTRLTVV.

V and J are TRBV7-6 and TRBJ2-1; 11 positions match TRBD2. There are 15 residues in the CDR3. The junction had 4 bases not matched to a gene; V was cut back by 4 bases and J by 5 bases. Germline V gene sequence: CDR1 SGHVS, CDR2 FNYEAQ. The CDR3 DNA reads as TGTGCCAGCAGCTATACTAGCGGGAGTGACAATGAGCAGTTCTTC. As protein: CASSYTSGSDNEQFF.

The rearrangement joins TRBV6-6 to TRBJ1-5, with D perhaps TRBD1 (6 bases). The CDR3 length is 16 residues. Trimming removed 0 bases at V and 3 bases at J, with 12 bases between. The germline gives CDR1 MNHNY, CDR2 SVGAGI (reference sequence). The DNA of the CDR3 is TGTGCCAGCAGTTACTCGAACAGGGCAAACAATCAGCCCCAGCATTTT. Translation gives CASSYSNRANNQPQHF.

V gene TRBV30 combines with J gene TRBJ1-5; TRBD1 agrees at 7 bases. This CDR3 region has 13 residues. The junction had 8 bases not matched to a gene; V was cut back by 5 bases and J by 7 bases. Germline V CDR1 and CDR2: GTSNPN, SVGIG (reference sequence). CDR3 sequence (DNA): TGTGCCTGGGGGGACAGTTTAACCCAGCCCCAGCATTTT. Residues: CAWGDSLTQPQHF. Full variable domain (outside the CDR3, taken from reference TRBV30 and TRBJ1-5): SQTIHQWPATLVQPVGSPLSLECTVEGTSNPNLYWYRQAAGRGLQLLFYSVGIGQISSEVPQNLSASRPQDRQFILSSKKLLLSDSGFYLCAWGDSLTQPQHFGDGTRLSIL.

The chain employs TRBV27 and TRBJ2-2, with 7 bases matching TRBD2. Germline assignment: CDR1 MNHEY and CDR2 SMNVEV (reference sequence). V was pared by 3 bases and J by 0 bases, with 4 bases of the junction left unmatched. The CDR3 length is 16 residues. The chain's CDR3 is CASSLGGWSNTGELFF. The CDR3 coding sequence is TGTGCCAGCAGTTTGGGGGGGTGGTCGAACACCGGGGAGCTGTTTTTT.

The chain has TRBV6-1 and TRBJ1-3; the match to TRBD1 covers 7 bases. The trim removed 2 bases at V and 2 bases at J, leaving 3 bases unmatched. The CDR3 runs to 15 residues. Germline values: CDR1 MNHNS, CDR2 SASEGT. The CDR3, as DNA: TGTGCCAGCAGTGAAAACAGGGGACCTGGAAACACCATATATTTT. Translation gives CASSENRGPGNTIYF.

This clone was seen just once. The chain couples TRBV7-9 to TRBJ2-1; 13 bases map to TRBD2. The V gene's germline CDR1 is SEHNR and CDR2 FQNEAQ (reference sequence). V trimming: 0 bases; J trimming: 3 bases; junction bases outside the gene matches: 8. This CDR3 spans 19 amino acids. The CDR3 sequence: CASSLATSGRGAHYNEQFF. The CDR3 nucleotides read TGTGCCAGCAGCTTAGCTACTAGCGGGAGGGGCGCGCACTACAATGAGCAGTTCTTC.

The gene calls are TRBV7-7 and TRBJ2-5, with D maybe TRBD1 (5 bases). The CDR3 extends over 12 amino acids. V lost 2 bases to trimming and J lost 5 bases, with 6 bases between them. Germline assignment: CDR1 SSHAT and CDR2 FNYEAQ (reference sequence). The CDR3 region is CASSLKGETQYF. The CDR3 DNA reads TGTGCCAGCAGCTTAAAGGGGGAGACCCAGTACTTC.

This clone has just a few counts. The gene calls are TRBV28 and TRBJ2-1; TRBD2 agrees at 16 bases. This CDR3 comprises 18 residues. V shed 5 bases and J 7 bases; nucleotides not matched to a gene: 11. The germline gives CDR1 MDHEN, CDR2 SYDVKM. For the CDR3, the DNA is TGTGCCAGCAGTCCTCACTATGGGACTAGCGGGAGGGGTAATGAGCAGTTCTTC. Translation gives CASSPHYGTSGRGNEQFF.

This chain uses TRBV10-3 with TRBJ2-1; 7 bases fit TRBD2. V shed 8 bases, J shed 3 bases, and the junction held 7 bases outside the gene matches. The germline V gene encodes CDR1 ENHRY and CDR2 SYGVKD. CDR3 size: 14 residues. CDR3 sequence: CAIGRALFYNEQFF. The CDR3 bases are TGTGCCATCGGGAGGGCCCTATTCTACAATGAGCAGTTCTTC.

This rearrangement joins TRBV19 to TRBJ2-1; 10 nucleotides align to TRBD2. The CDR3 length is 15 residues. Germline V gene data show CDR1 as LNHDA and CDR2 as SQIVND (reference sequence). The ends lost 11 bases at V and 3 bases at J; junction bases unmatched: 10. The CDR3 protein is CAAEKASGGYNEQFF. Written as DNA, the CDR3 is TGTGCCGCCGAAAAGGCTAGCGGGGGCTACAATGAGCAGTTCTTC.

The chain carries TRBV7-9 and TRBJ1-1; D not certain. Germline V gives CDR1 SEHNR, CDR2 FQNEAQ (reference sequence). V lost 8 bases to trimming and J lost 1 base, with 14 bases between them. There are 14 residues in the CDR3. CDR3 DNA sequence: TGTGCCAGCGAGAACAGCTTAAAGAACACTGAAGCTTTCTTT. Amino acids: CASENSLKNTEAFF. The full variable domain, its missing parts supplied by reference TRBV7-9 and TRBJ1-1, is DTGVSQNPRHKITKRGQNVTFRCDPISEHNRLYWYRQTLGQGPEFLTYFQNEAQLEKSRLLSDRFSAERPKGSFSTLEIQRTEQGDSAMYLCASENSLKNTEAFFGQGTRLTVV.

The CDR3 DNA sequence: TGTGCCAGCAGCGAGCGGGAGGGCGGGGAGACCCAGTACTTC. Protein: CASSEREGGETQYF. The V and J genes are TRBV9 and TRBJ2-5, with 10 bases matching TRBD2. V gave up 3 bases and J gave up 5 bases; unmatched junction bases: 4. The CDR3 is 14 amino acids. Germline V gene lookup returns CDR1 SGDLS and CDR2 YYNGEE.

Comments on this clone: This sample includes further DNA sequences coding for the same CDR3. V is TRBV7-2 and J is TRBJ1-5, with 11 bases aligning to TRBD1. The CDR3 loop spans 15 amino acids. Trimming took 1 base from V and 6 from J; bases not matched to a gene: 2. Germline V lookup: CDR1 SGHTA, CDR2 FQGNSA. The CDR3 DNA reads TGTGCCAGCAGCTTAGAAGGGACAGGGGGTCAGCCCCAGCATTTT. Its protein product is CASSLEGTGGQPQHF.

V usage is TRBV7-7 and J usage is TRBJ2-2; D gene ambiguous. Germline CDR1 reads SSHAT; CDR2 reads FNYEAQ (reference sequence). The CDR3 totals 14 residues. Between the trimmed V and J ends, which lost 6 bases and 2 bases, there was a span of 10 bases. The CDR3 sequence: CASSSGYNTGELFF. CDR3 DNA: TGTGCCAGCAGTTCCGGTTACAACACCGGGGAGCTGTTTTTT.

V and J are TRBV28 and TRBJ1-1; D is uncertain. Germline values: CDR1 MDHEN, CDR2 SYDVKM. The CDR3 covers 11 residues. Trimming shortened V by 3 bases and J by 6 bases, and 5 bases separated the two germline ends. For the CDR3, the DNA is TGTGCCAGCAGTTTTGGGCCTGAAGCTTTCTTT. It codes for CASSFGPEAFF.

V is TRBV15 and J is TRBJ2-5, with D maybe TRBD1 (6 bases). This CDR3 is built from 14 residues. V was trimmed by 0 bases and J by 3 bases, leaving 8 bases between them. Germline-derived CDR1 and CDR2 are LNHNV and YYDKDF (reference sequence). The CDR3 spells CATSRDRGEETQYF. CDR3 in DNA: TGTGCCACCAGCAGAGACAGGGGAGAAGAGACCCAGTACTTC.

This clone has a handful of counts. J is TRBJ2-2 and V is TRBV24-1; tentative D call: TRBD1 (5 bases). Germline lookup yields CDR1 KGHDR and CDR2 SFDVKD. V was cut by 3 bases and J by 0 bases, with 13 bases left in between. CDR3 length: 17 amino acids. CDR3 residues: CATSDQRAGTNTGELFF. CDR3 nucleotide sequence: TGTGCCACCAGTGATCAGAGAGCAGGGACGAACACCGGGGAGCTGTTTTTT.

This clone was seen once. The V and J genes are TRBV3-1 (or the pseudogene TRBV3-2) and TRBJ2-5; tentatively, D is TRBD1 (5 bases). Trimming removed 0 bases at V and 7 bases at J, with 9 bases between. The CDR3 loop spans 13 amino acids. Germline loops: CDR1 LGHDT, CDR2 YNNKEL (reference sequence). CDR3 DNA: TGTGCCAGCAGCCAAGAAGGGGCGGTGACCCAGTACTTC. This gives the protein CASSQEGAVTQYF.

The V gene is TRBV15, the J gene TRBJ2-7; D is perhaps TRBD2 (6 bases). From germline, CDR1 is LNHNV and CDR2 YYDKDF (reference sequence). The CDR3 runs 14 residues. Trimming removed 3 bases at V and 2 bases at J, with 11 bases between. CDR3 coding DNA: TGTGCCACCAGCAGGCCGGGAGAGGCCTACGAGCAGTACTTC. Its translation is CATSRPGEAYEQYF.

The chain joins TRBV6-1 to TRBJ2-5, with 7 bases fitting TRBD1. Trimming cost V 4 bases and J 5 bases; bases outside gene matches: 19. Per germline, CDR1 MNHNS and CDR2 SASEGT. The CDR3 totals 18 residues. CDR3 protein: CASSGPADRALGWETQYF. The CDR3 bases are TGTGCCAGCAGTGGCCCGGCCGACAGGGCCCTGGGGTGGGAGACCCAGTACTTC.

In its sample, this clone was seen once. The chain recombines TRBV3-1 (or the pseudogene TRBV3-2) with TRBJ2-1; 8 bases line up with TRBD2. Trimming cost V 0 bases and J 3 bases; bases outside gene matches: 1. The CDR3 runs 15 residues. Per germline, CDR1 LGHDT and CDR2 YNNKEL (reference sequence). The CDR3 region is CASSQDGGGYNEQFF. The CDR3 DNA reads TGTGCCAGCAGCCAAGACGGGGGGGGCTACAATGAGCAGTTCTTC.